Shown below are 14 T cell receptor beta chains from a single sample sequenced in a study of T cells in localized non-small cell lung cancer. Measured with immunoSEQ multiplex PCR; TCRdb has only the in-frame clones, and not every one. Among about 2,600 clones listed, roughly 20% were seen once. Sequenced here: lung tumor tissue, sampled before any cancer treatment. Receptors originate from a man between 40 and 69 years old with stage II lung adenocarcinoma.

This clone was counted only a few times. V is TRBV11-3 and J is TRBJ2-2, with a tentative D call TRBD1 (6 bases). Germline CDR1 reads SGHNT; CDR2 reads YENEEA. The CDR3 covers 15 residues. The V gene lost 1 base and the J gene lost 1 base, with 7 bases spanning the gap. CDR3 nucleotide sequence: TGTGCCAGCAGCTTAGTAGGGGGGAACACCGGGGAGCTGTTTTTT. It encodes CASSLVGGNTGELFF.

The chain employs TRBV30 and TRBJ1-1; D is unresolved. The germline V gene encodes CDR1 GTSNPN and CDR2 SVGIG (reference sequence). Trimming stripped 2 bases from V and 0 bases from J, with 16 bases between. The CDR3 totals 16 residues. The DNA of the CDR3 is TGTGCCTGGAGTTCCTGGGGAGCCCGACTGAACACTGAAGCTTTCTTT. Its translation: CAWSSWGARLNTEAFF.

The rearrangement joins TRBV5-1 to TRBJ2-7, with 8 bases matching TRBD1. CDR1 SGHRS and CDR2 YFSETQ come from the germline V gene. The CDR3 is made up of 14 amino acids. V lost 4 bases, J lost 6 bases, and 9 bases stayed unmatched. CDR3 nucleotide sequence: TGCGCCAGCAGCATCGACAGGGGAACTTCCGAGCAGTACTTC. It codes for CASSIDRGTSEQYF.

This clone is classed as medium-sized. The rearrangement uses TRBV11-3 and TRBJ2-1, with D tentatively TRBD1 or TRBD2 (5 bases each). Germline V CDR1 and CDR2: SGHNT, YENEEA. The CDR3 consists of 15 residues. Trimming cost V 5 bases and J 7 bases, with 18 bases left between them. The CDR3, as DNA: TGTGCCAGCAGCGGGCAGGGACCCTATGATAATGAGCAGTTCTTC. Amino acids: CASSGQGPYDNEQFF.

The chain employs TRBV19 and TRBJ2-5; possibly TRBD2 for D (5 bases). The CDR3 spans 15 residues. V was pared by 4 bases and J by 3 bases, with 15 bases between. Germline V gene lookup returns CDR1 LNHDA and CDR2 SQIVND (reference sequence). The CDR3 DNA reads TGTGCCAGTAGTAGTCCCCCTCCTAGCAAAGAGACCCAGTACTTC. Translating gives CASSSPPPSKETQYF.

This clone qualifies as medium-sized. The V call is TRBV5-1, the J call TRBJ2-7; D is unclear. V was trimmed by 0 bases and J by 0 bases, leaving 13 bases between them. CDR1 and CDR2 (germline): SGHRS, YFSETQ. The CDR3 has 16 amino acids. The CDR3 reads CASSLGPSEGSYEQYF. The CDR3 DNA follows: TGCGCCAGCAGCTTGGGCCCCTCGGAAGGCTCCTACGAGCAGTACTTC.

This clone was seen only a few times. The sequenced part of the CDR3 DNA is TGTGCCATCAGTGAGTCGAAACAGTCAGGGGAGACCCAGTAC. It yields the protein CAISESKQSGETQY. In full, the CDR3 is CAISESKQSGETQYF. The chain has TRBV10-3 and TRBJ2-5; possible D gene TRBD1, 5 bases. The read ends 1 residue before the CDR3 terminus; that terminus is restored from the germline J gene. Per germline, CDR1 ENHRY and CDR2 SYGVKD. The ends were cut back, 0 bases at V and 5 bases at J, with 13 bases in the middle. The CDR3 totals 15 residues.

This chain connects TRBV19 to TRBJ1-5, with D maybe TRBD1 (6 bases). V was trimmed by 5 bases and J by 6 bases, leaving 14 bases between them. CDR3 length: 14 residues. From germline, CDR1 is LNHDA and CDR2 SQIVND (reference sequence). CDR3 loop: CASSGRGPGQPQHF. In nucleotides, the CDR3 is TGTGCCAGTAGTGGGCGGGGGCCGGGTCAGCCCCAGCATTTT.

The chain uses TRBV11-3 and TRBJ1-1, with D hard to call. This CDR3 contains 14 residues. Trimming removed 8 bases at V and 4 bases at J, with 17 bases between. Germline lookup yields CDR1 SGHNT and CDR2 YENEEA. The CDR3 sequence is CASSLRLGGTEAFF. The DNA for the CDR3 is TGTGCCAGCTCCCTACGTCTGGGCGGCACTGAAGCTTTCTTT.

The chain joins TRBV29-1 to TRBJ2-7; D possibly corresponds to TRBD1 (6 bases). The length of the CDR3 is 12 residues. Trimming took 3 bases from V and 6 from J, leaving 12 bases between them. The germline CDR1 and CDR2 sequences are SQVTM and ANQGSEA. The CDR3 region has the DNA TGCAGCGTTGACCTGCGAGGGGGCGAGCAGTACTTC. Its protein is CSVDLRGGEQYF.

V is TRBV28 and J is TRBJ2-7; 15 bases line up with TRBD2. Germline V lookup: CDR1 MDHEN, CDR2 SYDVKM. Germline trimming cut 3 bases from V and 2 bases from J; bases unmatched to any gene: 20. This CDR3 is 22 amino acids long. CDR3 sequence: CASSFPATGSGTSGRIAYEQYF. The CDR3 DNA is TGTGCCAGCAGTTTCCCCGCCACAGGTTCCGGGACTAGCGGGAGGATAGCCTACGAGCAGTACTTC.

The rearrangement uses TRBV28 and TRBJ2-7; no definite D call. CDR1 MDHEN and CDR2 SYDVKM come from the germline V gene. Trimming removed 5 bases from V and 6 bases from J, with 20 bases in between. This CDR3 has 15 residues. The CDR3 sequence is CASSPGPRLDLEQYF. The CDR3 DNA reads TGTGCCAGCAGTCCTGGACCCCGACTGGACCTCGAGCAGTACTTC.

V gene TRBV25-1 combines with J gene TRBJ2-5, with 7 bases identical to TRBD1. The germline V gene encodes CDR1 MGHDK and CDR2 SYGVNS. V dropped 7 bases and J dropped 5; count of bases not matched to a gene: 7. There are 13 residues in the CDR3. The CDR3: CASKQGMEETQYF. CDR3 nucleotide sequence: TGTGCCAGCAAACAGGGGATGGAGGAGACCCAGTACTTC.

V gene TRBV6-7 combines with J gene TRBJ2-1; the match to TRBD2 covers 10 bases. TRBV6-7 is assigned to the ORF class and has an uncertain function. V dropped 7 bases and J dropped 5; count of bases not matched to a gene: 8. CDR3 length: 15 residues. The CDR3 DNA is TGTGCCAGCAACCCAGCGGGAGGGGGAAACAATGAGCAGTTCTTC. This sequence encodes CASNPAGGGNNEQFF.